The clone carrying this TCR beta chain showed up just a few times. Antigen unknown. These data come from a study of T-cell reconstitution after alpha-beta-depleted transplantation in children. Study-wide results and caveats: T-cell numbers and diversity one year post-transplant derived largely from freshly generated T cells.

It was with unique molecular identifiers that the TCRbeta library was prepared. TCRdb recomputed calls from the PCR reads with MiXCR, one row per CDR3 protein. The data show a few hundred thousand distinct CDR3 sequences, 10% to 15% seen once. The trim removed 6 bases at V and 6 bases at J, leaving 10 bases unmatched. This CDR3 contains 14 residues. CDR1 and CDR2 (germline): DFQATT, SNEGSKA (reference sequence). The receptor was isolated from a male patient between 5 and 17 years old who had a stem cell transplant for acute myeloid leukemia, so the T cells may come from the graft donor. Source: PBMCs, mostly from graft donor cells, taken 360 days after TCRalphabeta/CD19-depleted stem cell transplant. The chain uses TRBV20-1 and TRBJ2-2; 7 bases match TRBD2. The CDR3: CSAPPPGRPGELFF. The DNA of the CDR3 is TGCAGTGCCCCACCCCCCGGGAGGCCCGGGGAGCTGTTTTTT.